The sequence of this TCR beta chain was determined in a study of T-cell memory formation after mild COVID-19. Germline lookup yields CDR1 MNHEY and CDR2 SVGEGT. V was clipped by 7 bases and J by 9 bases, with 19 bases between them. The CDR3 extends over 14 amino acids. With constant-segment primers, 5'RACE yielded cDNA libraries of TCR alpha and TCR beta that carried sample barcodes and UMIs. Via MiXCR, TCRdb re-called the 5' RACE reads, giving one row per CDR3 protein. The sample has roughly 580,000 distinct CDR3 sequences; 18% are singletons. The specimen sequenced was PBMCs or a T cell subset sorted from them (not recorded which). V is TRBV6-2 or TRBV6-3 and J is TRBJ2-1, with a possible D match to TRBD2 (7 bases). The TCR sequence derives from an adult woman who had mild COVID-19 (a few samples of this study predate the infection). Cell type and time point are not known. The CDR3 sequence is CASIPGGLLSEQFF. The CDR3 region has the DNA TGTGCCAGCATCCCCGGGGGGCTTCTAAGTGAGCAGTTCTTC.